The 9 T cell receptor beta chains below come from one sample, sequenced in a study of cytomegalovirus exposure and HLA in healthy donors (dated by TCRdb to 2016 to 2017). Receptor amplification or capture employed the immunoSEQ multiplex PCR assay. For the multiplex PCR, a mixture combining 60 forward primers for TCR Vbeta segments and 13 reverse primers for TCR Jbeta segments was used. TCRdb mirrors the immuneACCESS table, restricted to in-frame sequences. Some clones are absent from its copies; in checked studies, under half trace to an unresolved V gene, and the reason for the others is unknown. In all, the sample holds 150,000 to 180,000 clones, and about 85% of those were seen once. The ten most abundant clones make up roughly 7.1% of the sample. Material for sequencing was PBMCs. These receptors came from a man aged 25-40 years in good health and CMV-seropositive.

This clone was observed a handful of times. The DNA for the CDR3 is TGTGCCAGCAGCCGGGACAGGGGAGGAGAGCAGTTCTTC. Amino acids: CASSRDRGGEQFF. This chain joins TRBV6-1 and TRBJ2-1, with TRBD1 identical over 10 bases. Per germline, CDR1 MNHNS and CDR2 SASEGT. With 6 bases clipped from V and 10 bases from J, the junction kept 6 bases outside the gene matches. There are 13 residues in the CDR3.

The chain recombines TRBV6-6 with TRBJ2-6; 8 nucleotides align to TRBD1. V was clipped by 7 bases and J by 2 bases; unmatched bases: 4. This CDR3 region has 15 residues. The germline CDR1 and CDR2 sequences are MNHNY and SVGAGI (reference sequence). The CDR3 DNA is TGTGCCAGCAATGACAGGGGTGCTGGGGCCAACGTCCTGACTTTC. Protein: CASNDRGAGANVLTF.

The chain links TRBV6-1 to TRBJ2-2, with 7 positions matching TRBD1. The V and J ends lost 5 bases and 5 bases, in that order; junction bases with no gene match: 5. CDR1 is MNHNS and CDR2 is SASEGT in the germline V gene. The CDR3 extends over 14 amino acids. This chain's CDR3 is CASSQQGPTGELFF. The CDR3 nucleotides read TGTGCCAGCAGTCAACAGGGGCCAACCGGGGAGCTGTTTTTT.

The rearrangement uses TRBV6-5 and TRBJ2-5, with 9 positions matching TRBD1. CDR3 length equals 16 residues. V shed 2 bases, J shed 5 bases, and the junction held 9 bases outside the gene matches. Germline CDR1 reads MNHEY; CDR2 reads SVGAGI. The CDR3 loop is CASSYTRTGVGETQYF. The CDR3 nucleotides read TGTGCCAGCAGTTACACCCGGACAGGGGTCGGGGAGACCCAGTACTTC.

This chain uses TRBV6-6 with TRBJ1-1; no clear D gene. The CDR3 has 14 amino acids. CDR1 and CDR2 from the germline V gene are MNHNY and SVGAGI (reference sequence). Trimming took off 5 bases at V and 1 base at J, with 11 bases between the two ends. The CDR3 sequence: CASSPGRGNTEAFF. CDR3 DNA: TGTGCCAGCAGTCCCGGGAGAGGGAACACTGAAGCTTTCTTT.

The chain combines TRBV23-1 with TRBJ1-6; 7 bases line up with TRBD1. TRBV23-1 counts as an open reading frame of uncertain function. The CDR3 runs 13 residues. V shed 4 bases and J 14 bases; nucleotides not matched to a gene: 8. This CDR3 is CASSLGTARTLHF. CDR3 coding DNA: TGCGCCAGCAGTCTGGGGACAGCCAGAACCCTCCACTTT.

The count of this clone is one. The genes are TRBV5-8 and TRBJ1-2; D not resolved. The germline CDR1 and CDR2 sequences are SGHTS and YDEGEE. CDR3 length equals 12 residues. V was trimmed by 8 bases and J by 4 bases, leaving 12 bases between them. CDR3 sequence: CASSFSSYGYTF. The CDR3 bases are TGTGCCAGTTCTTTCTCTAGCTATGGCTACACCTTC.

The chain carries TRBV6-5 and TRBJ1-5; no clear D gene. Per the germline V gene, CDR1 is MNHEY and CDR2 is SVGAGI. V was shortened by 2 bases and J by 3 bases, with 5 bases between the two germline ends. This CDR3 comprises 13 residues. The CDR3: CASSYRDNQPQHF. Written as DNA, the CDR3 is TGTGCCAGCAGTTACCGGGACAATCAGCCCCAGCATTTT.

The chain is built from TRBV14 and TRBJ2-1; D possibly corresponds to TRBD1 (7 bases). Trimming removed 4 bases from V and 3 bases from J, with 19 bases in between. Germline assignment: CDR1 SGHDN and CDR2 FVKESK. The CDR3 loop spans 17 amino acids. The CDR3 sequence is CASSPLGGQGGYNEQFF. The CDR3, as DNA: TGTGCCAGCAGCCCGTTAGGGGGCCAGGGGGGCTACAATGAGCAGTTCTTC.